The rows below give T cell receptor beta chains drawn from one sample of a study of blood T cells in healthy people across ages. TCRdb re-called the 5' RACE reads through MiXCR, storing one row per CDR3 protein. The sample lists about 1,500,000 distinct CDR3 sequences, 35% to 45% occurring once. The material sequenced was blood. Receptors were obtained from a young woman in good health. The CDR3 runs from the conserved cysteine through the conserved F or W. The D gene is left open where the match is weak. A clone size is listed for some rows: how often the clone was seen (once, few, many), or a class if it is expanded.

D gene: .; J gene: TRBJ1-5; V gene: TRBV4-1; clone size: many; CDR3 protein: CASSLIAGDSNQPQHF; CDR3 DNA: TGCGCCAGCAGCCTGATCGCGGGGGATAGCAATCAGCCCCAGCATTTT
D gene: .; J gene: TRBJ2-7; V gene: TRBV7-9; clone size: few; CDR3 protein: CASSTDGEQYF; CDR3 DNA: TGTGCCAGCAGCACGGACGGAGAGCAGTACTTC
D gene: .; J gene: TRBJ1-2; V gene: TRBV10-3; clone size: .; CDR3 protein: CAISEQDSANYGYTF; CDR3 DNA: TGTGCCATCAGTGAACAGGATTCGGCTAACTATGGCTACACCTTC
D gene: .; J gene: TRBJ1-2; V gene: TRBV9; clone size: .; CDR3 protein: CASSVGDTNYGYTF; CDR3 DNA: TGTGCCAGCAGCGTAGGGGATACCAACTATGGCTACACCTTC
D gene: .; J gene: TRBJ2-7; V gene: TRBV2; clone size: .; CDR3 protein: CASGFGVEQYF; CDR3 DNA: TGTGCCAGCGGTTTCGGCGTGGAGCAGTACTTC
D gene: TRBD2; J gene: TRBJ2-1; V gene: TRBV7-2; clone size: .; CDR3 protein: CASSLFINSGSKWNEQFF; CDR3 DNA: TGTGCCAGCAGCTTATTTATTAACAGCGGGAGCAAATGGAATGAGCAGTTCTTC
D gene: TRBD1; J gene: TRBJ1-5; V gene: TRBV6-5; clone size: .; CDR3 protein: CASSSGQGVSNQPQHF; CDR3 DNA: TGTGCCAGCAGTTCTGGACAGGGAGTAAGCAATCAGCCCCAGCATTTT
D gene: .; J gene: TRBJ1-2; V gene: TRBV9; clone size: .; CDR3 protein: CASSAPRGKQEPGYTF; CDR3 DNA: TGTGCCAGCAGCGCCCCACGGGGGAAACAAGAACCTGGCTACACCTTC
D gene: .; J gene: TRBJ2-5; V gene: TRBV2; clone size: .; CDR3 protein: CASTGGSWEQYF; CDR3 DNA: TGTGCCAGCACCGGGGGTTCGTGGGAGCAGTACTTC
D gene: TRBD2; J gene: TRBJ2-1; V gene: TRBV20-1; clone size: few; CDR3 protein: CSARVGVAGGTYNEQFF; CDR3 DNA: TGCAGTGCTAGAGTGGGAGTAGCGGGAGGGACGTACAATGAGCAGTTCTTC
D gene: .; J gene: TRBJ2-7; V gene: TRBV7-2; clone size: .; CDR3 protein: CASSSPAGHPYEQYF; CDR3 DNA: TGTGCCAGCAGTTCCCCGGCGGGACACCCCTACGAGCAGTACTTC
D gene: .; J gene: TRBJ1-5; V gene: TRBV4-1; clone size: many; CDR3 protein: CASSQVGQPQHF; CDR3 DNA: TGCGCCAGCAGCCAAGTCGGTCAGCCCCAGCATTTT
D gene: .; J gene: TRBJ2-5; V gene: TRBV12-3/TRBV12-4; clone size: .; CDR3 protein: CASSPAGAVYNEQYF; CDR3 DNA: TGTGCCAGCAGTCCCGCGGGGGCCGTCTACAATGAGCAGTACTTC
D gene: TRBD2; J gene: TRBJ2-1; V gene: TRBV24-1; clone size: few; CDR3 protein: CATSDGTSGTGNEQFF; CDR3 DNA: TGTGCCACCAGTGACGGGACTAGCGGGACGGGCAATGAGCAGTTCTTC
D gene: .; J gene: TRBJ2-7; V gene: TRBV10-2; clone size: .; CDR3 protein: CANAQGADYEQYF; CDR3 DNA: TGCGCCAACGCCCAGGGTGCAGACTACGAGCAGTACTTC
D gene: TRBD2; J gene: TRBJ2-1; V gene: TRBV10-3; clone size: .; CDR3 protein: CAISESGRAGLVNNEQFF; CDR3 DNA: TGTGCCATCAGTGAGTCTGGACGAGCGGGGCTGGTAAACAATGAGCAGTTCTTC
D gene: TRBD1; J gene: TRBJ1-2; V gene: TRBV29-1; clone size: many; CDR3 protein: CSVEDRQGSYGYTF; CDR3 DNA: TGCAGCGTTGAAGATCGACAGGGGAGCTATGGCTACACCTTC
D gene: .; J gene: TRBJ2-1; V gene: TRBV27; clone size: .; CDR3 protein: CASRRYARQEGYNEQFF; CDR3 DNA: TGTGCCAGCAGACGCTACGCTCGACAGGAAGGGTACAATGAGCAGTTCTTC
D gene: .; J gene: TRBJ1-2; V gene: TRBV6-6; clone size: .; CDR3 protein: CASSLEAEWVDGGHTF; CDR3 DNA: TGTGCCAGCAGCCTGGAGGCGGAGTGGGTGGACGGAGGCCACACCTTC
D gene: .; J gene: TRBJ2-7; V gene: TRBV11-2; clone size: .; CDR3 protein: CASRKRTNEQYF; CDR3 DNA: TGTGCCAGCAGAAAGAGGACAAACGAGCAGTACTTC
D gene: .; J gene: TRBJ1-4; V gene: TRBV10-2; clone size: .; CDR3 protein: CASSLIGPHEKLFF; CDR3 DNA: TGCGCCAGCAGTCTGATCGGCCCTCATGAAAAACTGTTTTTT
D gene: TRBD2; J gene: TRBJ2-4; V gene: TRBV10-3; clone size: .; CDR3 protein: CAISVGDYFERYF; CDR3 DNA: TGTGCCATCAGTGTGGGGGACTATTTTGAGCGGTACTTC
D gene: .; J gene: TRBJ2-5; V gene: TRBV6-5; clone size: many; CDR3 protein: CASSYGGTGVFQETQYF; CDR3 DNA: TGTGCCAGCAGTTACGGGGGAACAGGAGTCTTCCAAGAGACCCAGTACTTC
D gene: TRBD2; J gene: TRBJ2-1; V gene: TRBV15; clone size: .; CDR3 protein: CATSRLADSYNEQFF; CDR3 DNA: TGTGCCACCAGCAGACTAGCGGACTCCTACAATGAGCAGTTCTTC
D gene: .; J gene: TRBJ2-7; V gene: TRBV2; clone size: .; CDR3 protein: CASTELGEEQYF; CDR3 DNA: TGTGCCAGCACCGAGCTGGGTGAGGAGCAGTACTTC
D gene: .; J gene: TRBJ2-1; V gene: TRBV7-2; clone size: .; CDR3 protein: CASSLAFEQFF; CDR3 DNA: TGTGCCAGCAGCCTTGCCTTTGAGCAGTTCTTC
D gene: TRBD2; J gene: TRBJ2-7; V gene: TRBV6-5; clone size: once; CDR3 protein: CASSYAGLASYEQYF; CDR3 DNA: TGTGCCAGCAGTTACGCGGGACTAGCCTCCTACGAGCAGTACTTC
D gene: .; J gene: TRBJ2-7; V gene: TRBV21-1; clone size: few; CDR3 protein: CASSAFTGGCTYEQYF; CDR3 DNA: TGTGCCAGCAGCGCTTTCACAGGGGGCTGTACCTACGAGCAGTACTTC
D gene: .; J gene: TRBJ2-3; V gene: TRBV24-1; clone size: .; CDR3 protein: CATSAGGLTDTQYF; CDR3 DNA: TGTGCCACCAGTGCCGGGGGTCTCACAGATACGCAGTATTTT
D gene: .; J gene: TRBJ1-4; V gene: TRBV9; clone size: .; CDR3 protein: CASSVELVGGATNEKLFF; CDR3 DNA: TGTGCCAGCAGCGTAGAGCTCGTGGGGGGTGCAACTAATGAAAAACTGTTTTTT
D gene: .; J gene: TRBJ1-4; V gene: TRBV10-3; clone size: .; CDR3 protein: CAISEGVATNEKLFF; CDR3 DNA: TGTGCCATCAGTGAGGGGGTCGCAACTAATGAAAAACTGTTTTTT
D gene: .; J gene: TRBJ2-1; V gene: TRBV6-5; clone size: .; CDR3 protein: CASEVREPNRFF; CDR3 DNA: TGTGCCAGCGAGGTGCGCGAACCAAATCGGTTCTTC
D gene: .; J gene: TRBJ2-1; V gene: TRBV5-1; clone size: few; CDR3 protein: CASSSTSGSSAGGEQFF; CDR3 DNA: TGCGCCAGCAGCTCGACTAGTGGGTCTTCGGCAGGGGGTGAGCAGTTCTTC
D gene: .; J gene: TRBJ2-4; V gene: TRBV2; clone size: .; CDR3 protein: CASSELGAKNIQYF; CDR3 DNA: TGTGCCAGCAGTGAACTGGGGGCCAAAAACATTCAGTACTTC
D gene: TRBD1; J gene: TRBJ2-1; V gene: TRBV12-3/TRBV12-4; clone size: .; CDR3 protein: CASSSGQGISNEQFF; CDR3 DNA: TGTGCCAGCAGTTCGGGACAGGGGATTAGTAATGAGCAGTTCTTC
D gene: .; J gene: TRBJ2-1; V gene: TRBV9; clone size: .; CDR3 protein: CASSVGGGHLNEQFF; CDR3 DNA: TGTGCCAGCAGCGTAGGGGGGGGACACCTGAATGAGCAGTTCTTC
D gene: .; J gene: TRBJ2-7; V gene: TRBV20-1; clone size: few; CDR3 protein: CSARMQGENSYEQYF; CDR3 DNA: TGCAGTGCTAGAATGCAGGGCGAGAACTCCTACGAGCAGTACTTC
D gene: TRBD2; J gene: TRBJ2-3; V gene: TRBV7-2; clone size: .; CDR3 protein: CASSLGTSGMTDTQYF; CDR3 DNA: TGTGCCAGCAGCTTAGGGACTAGCGGGATGACAGATACGCAGTATTTT
D gene: .; J gene: TRBJ2-3; V gene: TRBV12-3/TRBV12-4; clone size: .; CDR3 protein: CASSDRHTQYF; CDR3 DNA: TGTGCCAGCAGTGATCGACATACGCAGTATTTT
D gene: .; J gene: TRBJ1-6; V gene: TRBV6-2/TRBV6-3; clone size: once; CDR3 protein: CASSWGTGSPLHF; CDR3 DNA: TGTGCCAGCAGTTGGGGCACGGGTTCACCCCTCCACTTT
D gene: .; J gene: TRBJ2-7; V gene: TRBV20-1; clone size: .; CDR3 protein: CSAGDHLGLYEQYF; CDR3 DNA: TGCAGTGCTGGGGACCACCTGGGGTTATACGAGCAGTACTTC
D gene: .; J gene: TRBJ2-5; V gene: TRBV11-2; clone size: .; CDR3 protein: CASSLWVQETQYF; CDR3 DNA: TGTGCCAGCAGCTTATGGGTTCAAGAGACCCAGTACTTC
D gene: .; J gene: TRBJ1-2; V gene: TRBV27; clone size: .; CDR3 protein: CASSPGAPWGYTF; CDR3 DNA: TGTGCCAGCAGTCCCGGGGCCCCATGGGGCTACACCTTC
D gene: TRBD2; J gene: TRBJ2-1; V gene: TRBV20-1; clone size: once; CDR3 protein: CSARRDMRGWVSYNEQFF; CDR3 DNA: TGCAGTGCTAGAAGGGATATGCGGGGGTGGGTCTCCTACAATGAGCAGTTCTTC
D gene: .; J gene: TRBJ2-2; V gene: TRBV5-1; clone size: .; CDR3 protein: CASSQGGLDTGELFF; CDR3 DNA: TGCGCCAGCAGCCAAGGGGGGTTAGACACCGGGGAGCTGTTTTTT
D gene: .; J gene: TRBJ2-3; V gene: TRBV29-1; clone size: .; CDR3 protein: CSGEPTDTQYF; CDR3 DNA: TGCAGCGGTGAACCCACAGATACGCAGTATTTT
D gene: TRBD2; J gene: TRBJ2-2; V gene: TRBV9; clone size: few; CDR3 protein: CASSVGGLIGGTGELFF; CDR3 DNA: TGTGCCAGCAGCGTGGGAGGGCTAATCGGGGGGACCGGGGAGCTGTTTTTT
D gene: .; J gene: TRBJ2-1; V gene: TRBV3-1; clone size: .; CDR3 protein: CASSQDLGRSSDEQFF; CDR3 DNA: TGTGCCAGCAGCCAAGATCTTGGCCGCAGTTCGGATGAGCAGTTCTTC
D gene: TRBD2; J gene: TRBJ2-7; V gene: TRBV7-9; clone size: few; CDR3 protein: CASSSLQGGTYEQYF; CDR3 DNA: TGTGCCAGCAGCTCACTTCAGGGAGGGACCTACGAGCAGTACTTC
D gene: TRBD1; J gene: TRBJ2-3; V gene: TRBV7-2; clone size: .; CDR3 protein: CASSLGFWDRGSDTQYF; CDR3 DNA: TGTGCCAGCAGCTTAGGTTTCTGGGACAGGGGGTCAGATACGCAGTATTTT
D gene: .; J gene: TRBJ2-1; V gene: TRBV11-2; clone size: few; CDR3 protein: CASSSSIGSRYNEQFF; CDR3 DNA: TGTGCCAGCAGTTCTTCTATCGGGTCCCGCTACAATGAGCAGTTCTTC
D gene: .; J gene: TRBJ2-7; V gene: TRBV11-2; clone size: .; CDR3 protein: CASSSQRQVDYGELYF; CDR3 DNA: TGTGCCAGCAGCAGCCAAAGACAGGTAGACTACGGGGAGCTGTACTTC
D gene: TRBD2; J gene: TRBJ2-1; V gene: TRBV6-6; clone size: few; CDR3 protein: CASSYKREYYNEQFF; CDR3 DNA: TGTGCCAGCAGTTACAAGCGGGAGTACTACAATGAGCAGTTCTTC
D gene: TRBD2; J gene: TRBJ2-7; V gene: TRBV6-5; clone size: .; CDR3 protein: CASSYWGEGPYEQYF; CDR3 DNA: TGTGCCAGCAGTTACTGGGGGGAGGGCCCCTACGAGCAGTACTTC
D gene: .; J gene: TRBJ2-7; V gene: TRBV27; clone size: .; CDR3 protein: CASILRAGWYEQYF; CDR3 DNA: TGTGCCAGCATTTTAAGGGCGGGATGGTACGAGCAGTACTTC
D gene: TRBD2; J gene: TRBJ2-5; V gene: TRBV20-1; clone size: once; CDR3 protein: CSARSLAGVQETQYF; CDR3 DNA: TGCAGTGCTAGATCTTTAGCGGGAGTACAAGAGACCCAGTACTTC
D gene: .; J gene: TRBJ1-2; V gene: TRBV20-1; clone size: few; CDR3 protein: CSAPVGGAGGYTF; CDR3 DNA: TGCAGTGCCCCAGTAGGGGGGGCGGGAGGCTACACCTTC
D gene: .; J gene: TRBJ1-6; V gene: TRBV6-6; clone size: .; CDR3 protein: CASGAGDNSPLHF; CDR3 DNA: TGTGCCAGCGGTGCTGGGGACAATTCACCCCTCCACTTT